What follows are 10 T cell receptor beta chains derived from one specimen sequenced in a study of human T cells and chemical hapten exposure. Time point reported: patch test 1, 2 weeks after DPC sensitization. Treatment meaning: therapeutic diphenylcyclopropenone sensitization with weekly scalp DPC. One entry per CDR3 protein results from TCRdb running MiXCR on the RACE reads. Here the sample spans 300,000 to 450,000 distinct CDR3 sequences, more than 4.5% being singletons. Sequenced here: whole blood, sampled in connection with sensitization to the hapten diphenylcyclopropenone (DPC). Receptors were obtained from a woman between 45 and 65 years old with alopecia areata. Some clones in this sample may be carry-over from other donors' samples.

The rearrangement joins TRBV7-2 to TRBJ2-5; the match to TRBD2 covers 9 bases. Trimming cost V 5 bases and J 2 bases; bases outside gene matches: 9. The germline gives CDR1 SGHTA, CDR2 FQGNSA. This CDR3 region has 16 residues. The CDR3 bases are TGTGCCAGCAGCCCGGGGACTAGCTCGGTTCAAGAGACCCAGTACTTC. As protein: CASSPGTSSVQETQYF.

In this sample, this clonotype turned up a few times. The rearrangement links TRBV11-2 to TRBJ2-6; no reliable D call. This CDR3 has 15 amino acids. In germline, CDR1 is SGHAT, CDR2 FQNNGV. V gave up 4 bases and J gave up 3 bases, with 10 bases separating them. CDR3 DNA: TGTGCCAGCAGCTCCCATTCATATGGGGCCAACGTCCTGACTTTC. This gives the protein CASSSHSYGANVLTF.

This chain joins TRBV20-1 and TRBJ1-1; 7 bases line up with TRBD1. Trimming cost V 0 bases and J 0 bases; bases outside gene matches: 7. CDR3 length equals 16 residues. The V gene's germline CDR1 is DFQATT and CDR2 SNEGSKA (reference sequence). The chain's CDR3 is CSARERGRPMNTEAFF. As DNA, the CDR3 is TGCAGTGCTAGAGAGAGGGGGCGCCCAATGAACACTGAAGCTTTCTTT.

In this sample, this clonotype turned up many times. The chain carries TRBV5-1 and TRBJ2-7; 8 nucleotides agree with TRBD2. There are 16 residues in the CDR3. The germline gives CDR1 SGHRS, CDR2 YFSETQ. V lost 4 bases to trimming and J lost 0 bases; unmatched junction nucleotides: 9. The DNA for the CDR3 is TGCGCCAGCAGCCCTGGCCTTACTAGCGGCTCCTACGAGCAGTACTTC. As protein: CASSPGLTSGSYEQYF.

This clonotype was counted many times. The chain is built from TRBV12-3 or TRBV12-4 and TRBJ2-3; TRBD1 matches at 7 bases. Losses at the gene ends were 2 bases for V and 0 bases for J; bases not matched to a gene: 2. This CDR3 has 15 residues. The CDR3 sequence: CASSLTGDSTDTQYF. CDR3 bases: TGTGCCAGCAGTTTAACAGGGGATAGCACAGATACGCAGTATTTT.

This clonotype has a count of ten or more. V gene TRBV10-1 combines with J gene TRBJ2-3, with TRBD2 as a possible D gene (5 bases). CDR1 and CDR2 from the germline V gene are WNHNN and SYGVQD (reference sequence). The CDR3 sequence is 16 residues long. Trimming stripped 1 base from V and 0 bases from J, with 11 bases between. CDR3 DNA: TGCGCCAGCAGTGAGTTTCGGACTCGAAGCACAGATACGCAGTATTTT. It codes for CASSEFRTRSTDTQYF.

The CDR3 region is CASSAGSPGGRNTDTQYF. CDR3 sequence (DNA): TGTGCCAGCAGCGCCGGGAGCCCGGGGGGGCGTAACACAGATACGCAGTATTTT. V gene TRBV9 combines with J gene TRBJ2-3; TRBD2 matches at 8 bases. V trimming: 3 bases; J trimming: 2 bases; junction bases outside the gene matches: 14. Germline CDR1 and CDR2: SGDLS and YYNGEE. The CDR3 contains 18 residues.

This clonotype was picked up many times. This sequence joins TRBV27 and TRBJ2-6; a weak D match, TRBD1 (6 bases). There are 13 residues in the CDR3. Germline V gene sequence: CDR1 MNHEY, CDR2 SMNVEV (reference sequence). The V gene lost 9 bases and the J gene lost 1 base, with 7 bases spanning the gap. CDR3 in DNA: TGTGCCAGTACAGGGTCTGGGGCCAACGTCCTGACTTTC. This codes for CASTGSGANVLTF.

This clonotype came up a few times. The chain combines TRBV7-9 with TRBJ2-2, with D perhaps being TRBD1 or TRBD2 (5 bases each). V lost 5 bases and J lost 3, with 16 bases in between. The CDR3 is 16 residues long. The V gene's germline CDR1 is SEHNR and CDR2 FQNEAQ (reference sequence). This CDR3 is CASSPMGRGHTGELFF. In DNA form, the CDR3 reads TGTGCCAGCAGCCCCATGGGGCGAGGGCACACCGGGGAGCTGTTTTTT.

There are a few counts of this clonotype. The chain has TRBV25-1 and TRBJ2-3, with D tentatively TRBD1 (5 bases). CDR3 size: 15 residues. Trimming cost V 3 bases and J 5 bases, with 15 bases left between them. Germline CDR1 is MGHDK and CDR2 is SYGVNS. The CDR3 bases are TGTGCCAGCAGTGATGCAGGGTCTATTGAAGATACGCAGTATTTT. Translated, it gives CASSDAGSIEDTQYF.